This T cell receptor (beta chain) was profiled in a study of cytomegalovirus exposure and HLA in healthy donors. The donors were healthy bone marrow donors. Germline trimming cut 3 bases from V and 5 bases from J; bases unmatched to any gene: 6. Germline-derived CDR1 and CDR2 are SNHLY and FYNNEI. The CDR3 has 14 residues. The PCR had 60 Vbeta and 13 Jbeta primers. Assay used: immunoSEQ multiplex PCR; TCRdb lists only in-frame clones, some missing. This sample's table reports 56,000 or so clones. General study results and limits: In a later analysis, TCR beta V- and J-gene trimming showed a link to a missense DCLRE1C variant. Exclusion as indistinguishable affected some V segments, including TRBV6-2 and TRBV6-3. After further analysis at a later stage, some 15,000 TCR beta sequences were associated with HLA alleles at 0.05 false discovery rate.

To note about this clone: Its matching antigen is unknown.

This chain uses TRBV2 with TRBJ1-1; 7 nucleotides align to TRBD1. This sequence originates from a female donor in good health and CMV-seronegative. Material: PBMCs. CDR3 sequence: CASSDTDRVTEAFF. In nucleotides, the CDR3 is TGTGCCAGCAGTGATACCGACAGGGTGACTGAAGCTTTCTTT.